The 3 T cell receptor beta chains below all came from one sample that was sequenced in a study of blood T cells in healthy people across ages. Through a sample-barcoded 5' primer and a J-beta primer mix, a second PCR was run for roughly 6 to 12 cycles. TCRdb reprocessed the 5' RACE reads via MiXCR and lists one record per CDR3 protein. Here the sample spans about 1.6 million distinct CDR3 sequences, about 35% being singletons. The sample consisted of blood. The receptors were sampled from a woman aged 25 to 39 in good health.

Notes on this clonotype: One end of the junction varies from germline; a read error may be responsible. This rearrangement joins TRBV5-1 to TRBJ1-2, with a weak D call TRBD1 (5 bases). This CDR3 spans 16 amino acids. CDR1 and CDR2 (germline): SGHRS, YFSETQ. The CDR3 coding sequence is TGCGCCAGCAGCTTGGGACAGACGGTAGCTAACTGTGGCTACACCTTC. It translates to CASSLGQTVANCGYTF.

This clonotype was counted only a few times. The rearrangement uses TRBV6-5 and TRBJ2-3; weak D call: TRBD2 (5 bases). Deletions cut 0 bases from V and 2 bases from J, with 18 bases between. Germline values: CDR1 MNHEY, CDR2 SVGAGI. The CDR3 runs 18 residues. For the CDR3, the DNA is TGTGCCAGCAGTTACTCGATACCCCGGGGAACCACCACAGATACGCAGTATTTT. Residues: CASSYSIPRGTTTDTQYF.

The genes are TRBV7-9 and TRBJ1-4; perhaps TRBD1 as D (6 bases). V was trimmed by 5 bases and J by 7 bases, leaving 17 bases between them. Per germline, CDR1 SEHNR and CDR2 FQNEAQ (reference sequence). The CDR3 contains 15 residues. The chain's CDR3 is CASSPRGGEGEKLFF. CDR3 nucleotides: TGTGCCAGCAGCCCCCGGGGGGGCGAGGGTGAAAAACTGTTTTTT.